The clone carrying this TCR beta chain was detected only a few times. TCRdb recomputed calls from the 5' RACE reads with MiXCR, one row per CDR3 protein. The sample records some 150,000 distinct CDR3 sequences, under 7% being singletons. This sample is part of a study of T-cell memory formation after mild COVID-19. Germline CDR1 and CDR2: SGHNT and YENEEA. J lost 1 base, V lost 5 bases, and 10 bases had no gene match. The length of the CDR3 is 17 residues. The TCR originated in an adult woman who had mild COVID-19 (a few samples of this study predate the infection). Cell type and time point are not known. The sample was PBMCs or a T cell subset sorted from them (not recorded which). The rearrangement uses TRBV11-3 and TRBJ2-3, with TRBD2 matching over 9 bases. CDR3 region: CASSLGSTSGRTDTQYF. CDR3 nucleotides: TGTGCCAGCAGCCTCGGAAGCACTAGCGGGCGCACAGATACGCAGTATTTT. The full variable domain, rest sourced from reference TRBV11-3 and TRBJ2-3, is EAGVVQSPRYKIIEKKQPVAFWCNPISGHNTLYWYLQNLGQGPELLIRYENEEAVDDSQLPKDRFSAERLKGVDSTLKIQPAELGDSAVYLCASSLGSTSGRTDTQYFGPGTRLTVL.